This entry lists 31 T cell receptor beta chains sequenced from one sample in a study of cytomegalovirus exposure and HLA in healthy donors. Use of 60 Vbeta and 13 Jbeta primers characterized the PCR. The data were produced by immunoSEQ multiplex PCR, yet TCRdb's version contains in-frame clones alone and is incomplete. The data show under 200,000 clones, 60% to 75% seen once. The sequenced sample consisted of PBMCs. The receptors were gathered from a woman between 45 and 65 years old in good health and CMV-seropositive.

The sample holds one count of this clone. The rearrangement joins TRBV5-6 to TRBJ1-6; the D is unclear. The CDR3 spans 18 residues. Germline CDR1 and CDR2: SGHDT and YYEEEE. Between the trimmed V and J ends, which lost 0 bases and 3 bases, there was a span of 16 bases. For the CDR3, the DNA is TGTGCCAGCAGCTTGGGTTTTTGGGCAGTCAGCTATAATTCACCCCTCCACTTT. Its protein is CASSLGFWAVSYNSPLHF.

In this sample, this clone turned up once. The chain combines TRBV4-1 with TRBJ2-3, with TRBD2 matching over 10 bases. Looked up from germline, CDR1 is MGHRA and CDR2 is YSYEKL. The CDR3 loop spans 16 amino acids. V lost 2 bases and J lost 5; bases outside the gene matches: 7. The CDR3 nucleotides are TGCGCCAGCAGCCAACTAGAGCGGGGGGGCCAAGATACGCAGTATTTT. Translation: CASSQLERGGQDTQYF.

As DNA, the CDR3 is TGTGCCAGCAGCGTTTCGGGACAGGGGAACTATGGCTACACCTTC. It specifies CASSVSGQGNYGYTF. The gene calls are TRBV9 and TRBJ1-2; 10 bases line up with TRBD1. The length of the CDR3 is 15 residues. The V gene end was trimmed by 2 bases and the J gene end by 2 bases; junction bases not matched to a gene: 3. The germline gives CDR1 SGDLS, CDR2 YYNGEE.

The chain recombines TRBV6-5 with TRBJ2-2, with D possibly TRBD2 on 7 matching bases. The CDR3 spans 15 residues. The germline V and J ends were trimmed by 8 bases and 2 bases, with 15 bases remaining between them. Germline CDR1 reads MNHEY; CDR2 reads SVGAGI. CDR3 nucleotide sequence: TGTGCCAGCGGGAGGGGGGTTTATAACACCGGGGAGCTGTTTTTT. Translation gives CASGRGVYNTGELFF.

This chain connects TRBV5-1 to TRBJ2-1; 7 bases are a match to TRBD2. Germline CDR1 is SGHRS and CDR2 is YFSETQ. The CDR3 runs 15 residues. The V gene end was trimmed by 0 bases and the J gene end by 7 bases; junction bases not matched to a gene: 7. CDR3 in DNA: TGCGCCAGCAGCTTGGTTGGCGGGGGTCAGAATGAGCAGTTCTTC. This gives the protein CASSLVGGGQNEQFF.

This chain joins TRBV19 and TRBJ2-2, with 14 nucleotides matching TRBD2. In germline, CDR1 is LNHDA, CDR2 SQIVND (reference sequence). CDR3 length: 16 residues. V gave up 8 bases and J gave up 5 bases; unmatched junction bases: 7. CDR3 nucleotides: TGTGCCAGTCTCCGGGGACTAGCGGGGGAAACCGGGGAGCTGTTTTTT. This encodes CASLRGLAGETGELFF.

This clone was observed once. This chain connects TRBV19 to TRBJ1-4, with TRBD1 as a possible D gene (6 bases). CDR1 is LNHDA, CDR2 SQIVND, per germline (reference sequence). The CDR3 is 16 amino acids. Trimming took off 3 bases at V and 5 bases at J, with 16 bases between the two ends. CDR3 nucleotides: TGTGCCAGTAGTATGAGCCAGACAGGACGGAATGAAAAACTGTTTTTT. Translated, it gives CASSMSQTGRNEKLFF.

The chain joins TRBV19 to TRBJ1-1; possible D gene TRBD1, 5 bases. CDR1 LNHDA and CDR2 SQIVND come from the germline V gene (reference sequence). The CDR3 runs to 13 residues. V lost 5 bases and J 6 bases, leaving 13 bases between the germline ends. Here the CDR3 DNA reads TGTGCCAGTAGTCTGGGCGGGGGAGCTGAAGCTTTCTTT. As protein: CASSLGGGAEAFF. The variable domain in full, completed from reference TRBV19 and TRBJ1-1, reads DGGITQSPKYLFRKEGQNVTLSCEQNLNHDAMYWYRQDPGQGLRLIYYSQIVNDFQKGDIAEGYSVSREKKESFPLTVTSAQKNPTAFYLCASSLGGGAEAFFGQGTRLTVV.

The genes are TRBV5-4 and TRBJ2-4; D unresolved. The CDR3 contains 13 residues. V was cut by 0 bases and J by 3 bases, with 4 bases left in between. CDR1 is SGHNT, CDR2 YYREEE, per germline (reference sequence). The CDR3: CASSLGSKNIQYF. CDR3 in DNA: TGTGCCAGCAGCTTGGGTAGCAAAAACATTCAGTACTTC.

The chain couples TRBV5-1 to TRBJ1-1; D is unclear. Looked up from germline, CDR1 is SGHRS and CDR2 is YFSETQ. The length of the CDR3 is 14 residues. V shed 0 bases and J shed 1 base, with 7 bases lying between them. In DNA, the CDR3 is TGCGCCAGCAGCTTGGAACCAGAGAACACTGAAGCTTTCTTT. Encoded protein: CASSLEPENTEAFF.

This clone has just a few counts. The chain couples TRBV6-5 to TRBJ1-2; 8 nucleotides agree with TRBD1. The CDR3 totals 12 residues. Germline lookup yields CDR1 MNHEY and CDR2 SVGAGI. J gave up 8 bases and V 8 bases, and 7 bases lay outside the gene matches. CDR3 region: CASVGQGGGYTF. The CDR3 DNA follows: TGTGCCAGCGTAGGACAGGGAGGCGGCTACACCTTC.

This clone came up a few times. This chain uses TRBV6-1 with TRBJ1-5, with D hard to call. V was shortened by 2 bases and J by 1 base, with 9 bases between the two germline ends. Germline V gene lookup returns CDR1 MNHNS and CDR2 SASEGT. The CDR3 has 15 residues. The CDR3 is CASSEQHKSNQPQHF. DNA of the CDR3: TGTGCCAGCAGTGAACAACACAAAAGCAATCAGCCCCAGCATTTT.

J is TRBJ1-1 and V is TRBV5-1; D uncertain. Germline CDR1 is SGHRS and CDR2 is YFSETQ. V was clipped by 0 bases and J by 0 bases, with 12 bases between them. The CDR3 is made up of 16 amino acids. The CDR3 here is CASSLAAAQLNTEAFF. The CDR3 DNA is TGCGCCAGCAGCTTGGCGGCGGCGCAACTGAACACTGAAGCTTTCTTT. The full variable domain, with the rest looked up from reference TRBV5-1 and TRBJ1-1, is KAGVTQTPRYLIKTRGQQVTLSCSPISGHRSVSWYQQTPGQGLQFLFEYFSETQRNKGNFPGRFSGRQFSNSRSEMNVSTLELGDSALYLCASSLAAAQLNTEAFFGQGTRLTVV.

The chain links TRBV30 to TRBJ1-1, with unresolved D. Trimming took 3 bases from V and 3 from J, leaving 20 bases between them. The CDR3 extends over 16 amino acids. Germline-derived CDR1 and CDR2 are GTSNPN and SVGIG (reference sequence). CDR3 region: CAWSPWWAGSDTEAFF. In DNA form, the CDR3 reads TGTGCCTGGAGCCCCTGGTGGGCAGGATCCGACACTGAAGCTTTCTTT.

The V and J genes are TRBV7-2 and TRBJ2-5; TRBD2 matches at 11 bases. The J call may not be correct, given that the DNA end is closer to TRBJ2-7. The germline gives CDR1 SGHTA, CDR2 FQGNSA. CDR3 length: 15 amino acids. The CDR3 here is CASSFTSGSSYEQYF. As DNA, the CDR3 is TGTGCCAGCAGCTTCACTAGCGGGAGCTCCTACGAGCAGTACTTC.

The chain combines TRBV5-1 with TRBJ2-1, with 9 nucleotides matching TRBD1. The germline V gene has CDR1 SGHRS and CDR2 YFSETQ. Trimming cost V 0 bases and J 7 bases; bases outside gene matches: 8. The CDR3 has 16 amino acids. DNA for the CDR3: TGCGCCAGCAGCTTGGCCTCGGGACAGGGAAAAAATGAGCAGTTCTTC. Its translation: CASSLASGQGKNEQFF.

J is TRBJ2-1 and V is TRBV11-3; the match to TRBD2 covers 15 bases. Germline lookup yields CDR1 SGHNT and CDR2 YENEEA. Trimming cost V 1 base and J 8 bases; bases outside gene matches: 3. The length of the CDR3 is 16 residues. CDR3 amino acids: CASSLGTSGGGHEQFF. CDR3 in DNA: TGTGCCAGCAGCTTAGGGACTAGCGGGGGGGGCCATGAGCAGTTCTTC.

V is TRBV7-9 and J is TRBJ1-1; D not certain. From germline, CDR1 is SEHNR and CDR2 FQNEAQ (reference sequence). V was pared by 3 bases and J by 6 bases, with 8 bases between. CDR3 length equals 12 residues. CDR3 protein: CASSFFSAEAFF. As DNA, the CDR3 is TGTGCCAGCAGCTTCTTCTCGGCTGAAGCTTTCTTT.

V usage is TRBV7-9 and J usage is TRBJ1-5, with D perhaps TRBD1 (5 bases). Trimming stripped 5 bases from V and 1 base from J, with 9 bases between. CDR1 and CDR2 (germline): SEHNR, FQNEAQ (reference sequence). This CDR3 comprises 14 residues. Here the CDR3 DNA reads TGTGCCAGCAGCCCCTCAGGGAGCAATCAGCCCCAGCATTTT. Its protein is CASSPSGSNQPQHF.

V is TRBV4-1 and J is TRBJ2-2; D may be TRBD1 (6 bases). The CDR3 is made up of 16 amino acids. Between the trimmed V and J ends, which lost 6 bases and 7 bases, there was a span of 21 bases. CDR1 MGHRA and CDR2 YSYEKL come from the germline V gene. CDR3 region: CASRGIEQGWGGELFF. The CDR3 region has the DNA TGCGCCAGCAGAGGAATAGAACAGGGTTGGGGCGGGGAGCTGTTTTTT.

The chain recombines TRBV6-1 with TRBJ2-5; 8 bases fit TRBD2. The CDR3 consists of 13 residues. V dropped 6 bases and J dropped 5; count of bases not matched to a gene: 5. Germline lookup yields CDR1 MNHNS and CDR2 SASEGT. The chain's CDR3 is CASRPGGPETQYF. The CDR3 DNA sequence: TGTGCCAGCAGGCCGGGGGGGCCGGAGACCCAGTACTTC.

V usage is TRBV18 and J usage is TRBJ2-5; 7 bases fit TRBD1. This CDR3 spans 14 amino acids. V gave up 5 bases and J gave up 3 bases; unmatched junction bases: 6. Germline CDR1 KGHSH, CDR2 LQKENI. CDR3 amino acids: CASSVRQGEETQYF. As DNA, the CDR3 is TGTGCCAGCTCAGTGAGACAGGGCGAAGAGACCCAGTACTTC.

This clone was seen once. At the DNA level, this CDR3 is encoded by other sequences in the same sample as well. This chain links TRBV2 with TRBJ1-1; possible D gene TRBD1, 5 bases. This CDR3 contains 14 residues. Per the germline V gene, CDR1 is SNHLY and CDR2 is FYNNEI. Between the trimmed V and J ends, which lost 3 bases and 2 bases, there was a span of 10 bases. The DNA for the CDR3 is TGTGCCAGCAGTGAGTCAAGGGGAAACACTGAAGCTTTCTTT. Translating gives CASSESRGNTEAFF.

CDR3 nucleotides: TGCGCCAGCAGTGAGGTGTCGGGGTCTGGAAACACCATATATTTT. It is translated as CASSEVSGSGNTIYF. V gene TRBV10-2 combines with J gene TRBJ1-3; D not certain. Germline assignment: CDR1 WSHSY and CDR2 SAAADI. Trimming removed 2 bases from V and 1 base from J, with 9 bases in between. The CDR3 is 15 residues long.

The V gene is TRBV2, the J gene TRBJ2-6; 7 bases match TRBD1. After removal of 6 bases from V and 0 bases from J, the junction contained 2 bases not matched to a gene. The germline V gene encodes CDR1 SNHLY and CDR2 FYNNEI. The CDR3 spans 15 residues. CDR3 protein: CASSGTVSGANVLTF. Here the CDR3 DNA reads TGTGCCAGCAGCGGGACAGTCTCTGGGGCCAACGTCCTGACTTTC.

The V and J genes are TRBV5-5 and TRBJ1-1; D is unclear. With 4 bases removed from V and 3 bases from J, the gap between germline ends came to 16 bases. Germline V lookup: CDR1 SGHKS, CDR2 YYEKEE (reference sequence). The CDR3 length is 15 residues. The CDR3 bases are TGTGCCAGCAGCCCCTGGCCCGGGGTGGACACTGAAGCTTTCTTT. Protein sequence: CASSPWPGVDTEAFF.

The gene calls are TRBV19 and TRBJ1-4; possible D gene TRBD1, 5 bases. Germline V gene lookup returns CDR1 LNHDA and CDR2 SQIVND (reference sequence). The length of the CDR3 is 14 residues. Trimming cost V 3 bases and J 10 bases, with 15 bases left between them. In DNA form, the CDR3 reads TGTGCCAGTAGTATGCGGGGCGCGTCTTCAAAACTGTTTTTT. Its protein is CASSMRGASSKLFF.

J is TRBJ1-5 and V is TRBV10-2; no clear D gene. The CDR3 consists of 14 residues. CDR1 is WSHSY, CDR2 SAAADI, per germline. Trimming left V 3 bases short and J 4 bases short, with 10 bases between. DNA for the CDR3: TGCGCCAGCAGTGATGTGGCCCAAAATCAGCCCCAGCATTTT. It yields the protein CASSDVAQNQPQHF.

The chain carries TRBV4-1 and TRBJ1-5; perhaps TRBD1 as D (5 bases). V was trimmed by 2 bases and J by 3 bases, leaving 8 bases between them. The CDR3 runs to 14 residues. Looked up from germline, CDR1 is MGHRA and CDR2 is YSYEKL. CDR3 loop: CASSQRDSNQPQHF. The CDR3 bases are TGCGCCAGCAGCCAAAGGGACTCCAATCAGCCCCAGCATTTT.

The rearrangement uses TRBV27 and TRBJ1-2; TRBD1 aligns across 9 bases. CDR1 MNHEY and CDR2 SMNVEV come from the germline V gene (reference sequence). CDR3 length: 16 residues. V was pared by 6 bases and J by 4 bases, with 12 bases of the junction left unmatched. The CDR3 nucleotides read TGTGCCAGCAGCTTAAAGGGACAGGGAGGTGGCTATGGCTACACCTTC. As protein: CASSLKGQGGGYGYTF.

The CDR3 DNA is TGTGCCAGCAGTGAAGCGGGGGGGAGCAATACGCAGTATTTT. This gives the protein CASSEAGGSNTQYF. This chain joins TRBV6-4 and TRBJ2-3; TRBD2 aligns across 10 bases. This CDR3 spans 14 amino acids. Unmatched junction bases numbered 4, after V lost 3 bases and J lost 7 bases. Germline loops: CDR1 MRHNA, CDR2 SNTAGT.